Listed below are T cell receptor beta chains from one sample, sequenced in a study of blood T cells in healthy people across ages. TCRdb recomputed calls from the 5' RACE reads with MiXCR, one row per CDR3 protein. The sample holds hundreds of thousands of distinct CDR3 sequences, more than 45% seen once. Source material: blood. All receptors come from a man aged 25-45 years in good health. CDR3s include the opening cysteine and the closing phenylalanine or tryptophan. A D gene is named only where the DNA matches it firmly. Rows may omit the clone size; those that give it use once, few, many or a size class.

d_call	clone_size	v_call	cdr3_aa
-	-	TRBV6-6	CASSYGQSSYEQYF
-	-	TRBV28	CAANSGRTYEQYF
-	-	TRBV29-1	CSVFRLGPYNEQFF
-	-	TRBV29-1	CSVGILWDNEQFF
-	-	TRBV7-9	CASSFSGPDYEQYF
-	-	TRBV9	CASSPAEPRDEQYF
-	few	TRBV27	CASSLRVSNPNYEQYF
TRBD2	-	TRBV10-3	CAISTYPGTSGYEQYF
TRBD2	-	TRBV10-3	CAISSGTSGGTDTQYF
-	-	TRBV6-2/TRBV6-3	CASSATYQETQYF
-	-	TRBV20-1	CSARDPYEQYF
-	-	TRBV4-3	CASSQLLKGYTDTQYF
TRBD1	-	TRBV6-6	CASSTRQGTYEQYF
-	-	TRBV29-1	CSVGHQGPHGYTF
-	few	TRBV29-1	CSVEIFGNIYEQYF
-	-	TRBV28	CAHSDNYEQYF
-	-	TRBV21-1	CASSKVRSVEYGYTF
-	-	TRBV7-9	CASSFEDSNTEAFF
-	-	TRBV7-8	CASSHPTGLENTEAFF
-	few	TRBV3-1	CASSQVRTELYF
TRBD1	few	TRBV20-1	CSARKTGFTEAFF
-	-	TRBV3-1	CASSHQGIPNTEAFF
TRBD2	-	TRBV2	CASSETGGLVIEQYF
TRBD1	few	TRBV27	CASSLRRTGTGVETQYF
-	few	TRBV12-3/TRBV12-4	CASSPSHGKFTQPQHF
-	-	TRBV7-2	CASSLVVGGANVLTF
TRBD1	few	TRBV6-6	CASRTGDHWGEKLFF
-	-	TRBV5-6	CASSLGLIYGYTF
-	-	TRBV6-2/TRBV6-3	CASSYSRTGTHEAFF
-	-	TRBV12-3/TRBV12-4	CASRSGVQPQHF
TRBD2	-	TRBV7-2	CASSLGWVAGVNEQFF
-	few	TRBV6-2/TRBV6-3	CASSYKGDSNQPQHF
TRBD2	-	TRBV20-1	CSARDRGEVEQFF
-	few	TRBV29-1	CSVETGASYEQYF
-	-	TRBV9	CASSVGPSDYEQYF
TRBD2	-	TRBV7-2	CASSATSGSWDEQFF
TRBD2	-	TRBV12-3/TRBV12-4	CASSLNLLAGGDTQYF
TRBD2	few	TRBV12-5	CAPGTSGSYSYEQYF
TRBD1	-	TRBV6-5	CASSTRRQGHEQYF
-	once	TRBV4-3	CASSPVGPEKLFF
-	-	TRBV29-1	CSVFSPAGLYTF
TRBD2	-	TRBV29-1	CSSGLAATDTQYF
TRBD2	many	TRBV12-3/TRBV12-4	CASSFTSGRIYEQYF
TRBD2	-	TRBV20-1	CSASPWREGLTDTQYF